These 9 T cell receptor beta chains share one sample of origin, sequenced in a study of OX40 agonist ivuxolimab in advanced cancers. The table came from immunoSEQ multiplex PCR; TCRdb's copy has only in-frame clones and leaves some out. The sample has about 19,000 clones; roughly 80% are singletons. This material consisted of CD4+ or CD8+ T cells sorted from blood, taken in a trial of the OX40 agonist ivuxolimab. The receptors here all came from an adult with an advanced solid tumor such as melanoma, head and neck, liver or kidney cancer.

This chain's CDR3 is CASLPGRVNTEAFF. The CDR3 DNA reads as TGTGCCAGCCTTCCCGGCAGGGTGAACACTGAAGCTTTCTTT. This chain uses TRBV19 with TRBJ1-1; TRBD1 might be the D (5 bases). The length of the CDR3 is 14 residues. Germline V lookup: CDR1 LNHDA, CDR2 SQIVND (reference sequence). V lost 9 bases and J lost 0, with 14 bases in between. The full variable domain, completed using reference TRBV19 and TRBJ1-1, is DGGITQSPKYLFRKEGQNVTLSCEQNLNHDAMYWYRQDPGQGLRLIYYSQIVNDFQKGDIAEGYSVSREKKESFPLTVTSAQKNPTAFYLCASLPGRVNTEAFFGQGTRLTVV.

The rearrangement uses TRBV6-1 and TRBJ1-5; no clear D gene. This CDR3 is built from 14 residues. Trimming pared 3 bases from V and 0 bases from J, leaving 6 bases between. CDR1 is MNHNS, CDR2 SASEGT, per germline. The CDR3, as DNA: TGTGCCAGCAGTGAGGACGTTAGCAATCAGCCCCAGCATTTT. It is translated as CASSEDVSNQPQHF.

The rearrangement uses TRBV7-6 and TRBJ1-1, with D perhaps TRBD1 (5 bases). The V end lost 1 base, the J end lost 7 bases, and 22 bases lay between the germline ends. Germline V gene lookup returns CDR1 SGHVS and CDR2 FNYEAQ. The CDR3 sequence is 17 residues long. The CDR3 bases are TGTGCCAGCAGCTTAGTTTGGGGCAGACGAAGCCCCAGTGAAGCTTTCTTT. It is translated as CASSLVWGRRSPSEAFF.

J is TRBJ2-7 and V is TRBV14; TRBD1 aligns across 8 bases. Germline assignment: CDR1 SGHDN and CDR2 FVKESK. V was clipped by 2 bases and J by 4 bases; unmatched bases: 4. CDR3 length equals 14 residues. The CDR3 spells CASSQRQGSYEQYF. The CDR3 nucleotides read TGTGCCAGCAGCCAACGACAGGGGTCGTACGAGCAGTACTTC.

The rearrangement links TRBV15 to TRBJ2-7; D possibly corresponds to TRBD2 (6 bases). Germline CDR1 reads LNHNV; CDR2 reads YYDKDF (reference sequence). V lost 8 bases and J lost 1, with 18 bases in between. The CDR3 contains 15 residues. CDR3 loop: CATQAESSASYEQYF. The CDR3 DNA sequence: TGTGCCACCCAAGCCGAATCTAGCGCGTCCTACGAGCAGTACTTC.

The J gene is TRBJ2-1, the V gene TRBV6-5; 10 nucleotides line up with TRBD1. J gave up 6 bases and V 1 base, and 6 bases lay outside the gene matches. The germline V gene has CDR1 MNHEY and CDR2 SVGAGI. The CDR3 covers 16 residues. The CDR3 DNA reads as TGTGCCAGCAGTTACTTAGGACAGGGGGGGGCCAATGAGCAGTTCTTC. Translated, it gives CASSYLGQGGANEQFF.

The chain employs TRBV4-2 and TRBJ2-7, with TRBD2 identical over 7 bases. Looked up from germline, CDR1 is LGHNA and CDR2 is YNFKEQ. This CDR3 has 16 residues. Losses at the gene ends were 4 bases for V and 1 base for J; bases not matched to a gene: 10. The CDR3 DNA sequence: TGTGCCAGCAGCCTCCGTCTAGCGGAGGCTTCCTACGAGCAGTACTTC. Translating it yields CASSLRLAEASYEQYF.

The CDR3 region has the DNA TGTGCCAGCAAAACCATGGGGAACGAGCAGTACTTC. It yields the protein CASKTMGNEQYF. V and J are TRBV28 and TRBJ2-7; D not resolved. This CDR3 contains 12 residues. Germline V gives CDR1 MDHEN, CDR2 SYDVKM. V lost 7 bases and J 5 bases, leaving 12 bases between the germline ends.

This sequence joins TRBV15 and TRBJ1-1, with D uncertain. The CDR3 extends over 13 amino acids. Germline V gene lookup returns CDR1 LNHNV and CDR2 YYDKDF (reference sequence). Between the trimmed V and J ends, which lost 3 bases and 6 bases, there was a span of 11 bases. DNA of the CDR3: TGTGCCACCAGCAGCCCGGGGTGGGCTGAAGCTTTCTTT. Translated, it gives CATSSPGWAEAFF.